This entry features one T cell receptor (beta chain) sequence. The data belong to a study of blood T cells in healthy people across ages. Trimming pared 4 bases from V and 5 bases from J, leaving 23 bases between. The CDR3 extends over 17 amino acids. Germline CDR1 and CDR2: PRHDT and FYEKMQ (reference sequence). Next came a second PCR, run for about 6 to 11 cycles, which used a sample-barcoded 5' primer along with a J-beta primer mix. One entry per CDR3 protein results from TCRdb running MiXCR on the 5' RACE reads. The data contain about a million distinct CDR3 sequences, 51% of them singletons. Material for sequencing was blood. The TCR sequence derives from a woman aged 55-75 years in good health. The V and J genes are TRBV13 and TRBJ1-1, with D possibly TRBD1 on 5 matching bases. The DNA for the CDR3 is TGTGCCAGCAGCTCAGCCCGATGGACCCACCAGGGTACTGAAGCTTTCTTT. Protein sequence: CASSSARWTHQGTEAFF.